This passage covers 28 T cell receptor beta chains from one sample sequenced in a study of blood T cells in healthy people across ages. The second PCR ran about 6 to 11 cycles with a sample-barcoded 5' primer and J-beta primers. TCRdb reprocessed the 5' RACE reads via MiXCR and lists one record per CDR3 protein. The data show roughly 1.6 million distinct CDR3 sequences, about 31% seen once. The material sequenced was blood. These receptors were collected from a woman in her thirties in good health.

The rearrangement links TRBV9 to TRBJ2-3; the match to TRBD2 covers 9 bases. From germline, CDR1 is SGDLS and CDR2 YYNGEE. CDR3 size: 18 residues. V was clipped by 4 bases and J by 6 bases; unmatched bases: 18. The CDR3, as DNA: TGTGCCAGCAGCCGACAGGGCGGGAGGGCCACAATTTGGGATACGCAGTATTTT. This translates into CASSRQGGRATIWDTQYF.

There are a few counts of this clonotype. V gene TRBV24-1 combines with J gene TRBJ2-1; 7 nucleotides agree with TRBD1. The V gene's germline CDR1 is KGHDR and CDR2 SFDVKD. Losses at the gene ends were 7 bases for V and 5 bases for J; bases not matched to a gene: 1. The CDR3 spans 12 residues. The chain's CDR3 is CATRDRDNEQFF. In DNA form, the CDR3 reads TGTGCCACCAGAGACAGGGACAATGAGCAGTTCTTC.

The chain joins TRBV3-1 to TRBJ1-4; D is undetermined. V was pared by 3 bases and J by 8 bases, with 10 bases between. This CDR3 is 13 amino acids long. Germline V CDR1 and CDR2: LGHDT, YNNKEL (reference sequence). CDR3 protein: CASSQVQGEKLFF. CDR3 bases: TGTGCCAGCAGCCAGGTCCAAGGAGAAAAACTGTTTTTT.

This clonotype was counted between two and nine times. The chain employs TRBV20-1 and TRBJ2-7, with 7 bases that match TRBD1. The trim removed 0 bases at V and 6 bases at J, leaving 2 bases unmatched. Germline values: CDR1 DFQATT, CDR2 SNEGSKA (reference sequence). The CDR3 spans 12 residues. The CDR3 loop is CSAREAGGEQYF. CDR3 nucleotides: TGCAGTGCTAGAGAAGCAGGGGGCGAGCAGTACTTC.

Only a few counts were recorded for this clonotype. V gene TRBV25-1 combines with J gene TRBJ1-4, with D perhaps TRBD1 (5 bases). Germline V gene sequence: CDR1 MGHDK, CDR2 SYGVNS. The V end lost 1 base, the J end lost 7 bases, and 13 bases lay between the germline ends. The CDR3 has 15 amino acids. The CDR3: CASSEFGPQGEKLFF. CDR3 sequence (DNA): TGTGCCAGCAGTGAATTTGGTCCCCAGGGTGAAAAACTGTTTTTT.

The genes are TRBV7-2 and TRBJ1-4, with no clear D. V gave up 5 bases and J gave up 2 bases, with 12 bases separating them. This CDR3 contains 15 residues. CDR1 SGHTA and CDR2 FQGNSA come from the germline V gene. The CDR3 protein is CASSPEGRTNEKLFF. DNA of the CDR3: TGTGCCAGCAGCCCGGAGGGCAGGACTAATGAAAAACTGTTTTTT.

The genes are TRBV20-1 and TRBJ2-5; 10 bases map to TRBD2. Germline trimming cut 3 bases from V and 5 bases from J; bases unmatched to any gene: 9. Germline V CDR1 and CDR2: DFQATT, SNEGSKA (reference sequence). This CDR3 comprises 15 residues. The CDR3 DNA is TGCAGTGCTAGGCCGGACACAGCGGGGGGGGAGACCCAGTACTTC. It is translated as CSARPDTAGGETQYF.

This clonotype was seen a handful of times. This chain connects TRBV5-1 to TRBJ1-2, with TRBD1 matching over 7 bases. Germline V gene lookup returns CDR1 SGHRS and CDR2 YFSETQ. The junction had 6 bases not matched to a gene; V was cut back by 0 bases and J by 1 base. The CDR3 is made up of 16 amino acids. The CDR3 reads CASSLVGGGDNYGYTF. CDR3 sequence (DNA): TGCGCCAGCAGCTTGGTAGGAGGGGGCGATAACTATGGCTACACCTTC.

The V call is TRBV14, the J call TRBJ1-3; unclear D gene. CDR1 and CDR2 (germline): SGHDN, FVKESK. Trimming cost V 2 bases and J 1 base, with 0 bases left between them. The CDR3 length is 12 residues. The CDR3 DNA reads TGTGCCAGCAGCCAATCTGGAAACACCATATATTTT. It encodes CASSQSGNTIYF.

In this sample, this clonotype turned up a few times. CDR3 DNA: TGTGCCAGCAGCACTAGCGGGGGGGCTGATGAGCAGTTCTTC. This sequence encodes CASSTSGGADEQFF. The rearrangement links TRBV9 to TRBJ2-1; TRBD2 matches at 13 bases. V was clipped by 4 bases and J by 8 bases; unmatched bases: 3. The CDR3 extends over 14 amino acids. The germline gives CDR1 SGDLS, CDR2 YYNGEE. The full variable domain, in which reference TRBV9 and TRBJ2-1 provide the parts outside the CDR3, is DSGVTQTPKHLITATGQRVTLRCSPRSGDLSVYWYQQSLDQGLQFLIQYYNGEERAKGNILERFSAQQFPDLHSELNLSSLELGDSALYFCASSTSGGADEQFFGPGTRLTVL.

This clonotype was detected many times. The chain is built from TRBV20-1 and TRBJ2-7; D unclear. V lost 1 base and J lost 3, with 13 bases in between. Germline V gives CDR1 DFQATT, CDR2 SNEGSKA (reference sequence). The CDR3 is 14 residues long. The CDR3 nucleotides are TGCAGTGCTAGAGGTATCCGCCACCACTACGAGCAGTACTTC. It specifies CSARGIRHHYEQYF.

This rearrangement joins TRBV29-1 to TRBJ1-6, with TRBD1 matching over 10 bases. V shed 5 bases, J shed 8 bases, and the junction held 3 bases outside the gene matches. This CDR3 has 13 residues. From germline, CDR1 is SQVTM and CDR2 ANQGSEA. CDR3 sequence (DNA): TGCAGCGTTCGACAGGGGGCTGATTCACCCCTCCACTTT. Translated: CSVRQGADSPLHF.

V and J are TRBV20-1 and TRBJ1-2, with D possibly TRBD1 on 6 matching bases. Trimming took off 6 bases at V and 6 bases at J, with 20 bases between the two ends. From germline, CDR1 is DFQATT and CDR2 SNEGSKA (reference sequence). This CDR3 has 14 residues. In DNA form, the CDR3 reads TGCAGTGCCCGGGTCCCCCAGGGGACGGATGGCTACACCTTC. Translating gives CSARVPQGTDGYTF.

The sample holds one count of this clonotype. The chain carries TRBV4-1 and TRBJ2-3, with D perhaps matching TRBD1 or TRBD2 (5 bases each). The germline CDR1 and CDR2 sequences are MGHRA and YSYEKL. V was trimmed by 1 base and J by 8 bases, leaving 7 bases between them. The CDR3 contains 12 residues. The CDR3 DNA sequence: TGCGCCAGCAGCCAAGGGGGGAGTACGCAGTATTTT. This codes for CASSQGGSTQYF.

On this clonotype itself: A much larger clone lies one base from this, so it may be a read error. The chain employs TRBV4-1 and TRBJ1-2; TRBD1 might be the D (5 bases). This CDR3 has 15 amino acids. Germline lookup yields CDR1 MGHRA and CDR2 YSYEKL. Here the CDR3 reads CTSSQVQGAVYGYTF. Here the CDR3 DNA reads TGCACCAGCAGCCAAGTCCAGGGAGCGGTCTATGGCTACACCTTC.

This clonotype has only a few counts. This chain links TRBV20-1 with TRBJ2-1, with D perhaps matching TRBD1 (6 bases). Per the germline V gene, CDR1 is DFQATT and CDR2 is SNEGSKA (reference sequence). CDR3 length: 13 residues. CDR3 nucleotides: TGCAGCGCACAGGGCAGTTTTCGCAATGAGCAGTTCTTC. It specifies CSAQGSFRNEQFF.

This chain uses TRBV20-1 with TRBJ2-7; D call uncertain. The CDR3 contains 13 residues. Germline CDR1 and CDR2: DFQATT and SNEGSKA (reference sequence). V was pared by 3 bases and J by 2 bases, with 11 bases between. The CDR3 loop reads CSASPGPPYEQYF. CDR3 nucleotides: TGCAGTGCTAGCCCAGGCCCGCCCTACGAGCAGTACTTC.

The V and J genes are TRBV30 and TRBJ2-3; no clear D. V lost 3 bases, J lost 7 bases, and 11 bases lay in between. Germline V gene data show CDR1 as GTSNPN and CDR2 as SVGIG (reference sequence). There are 12 residues in the CDR3. The CDR3 reads CAWSLGTYTQYF. The CDR3 DNA reads TGTGCCTGGAGCCTAGGTACATATACGCAGTATTTT.

This rearrangement joins TRBV18 to TRBJ2-5, with 8 bases lining up with TRBD2. Germline-derived CDR1 and CDR2 are KGHSH and LQKENI. The J segment lost 4 bases and the V segment lost 5 bases, leaving 15 bases of the junction unmatched. This CDR3 region has 17 residues. The CDR3 here is CASSSTSAPVGGETQYF. In DNA form, the CDR3 reads TGTGCCAGCTCATCGACTAGCGCCCCTGTCGGGGGAGAGACCCAGTACTTC.

This chain connects TRBV3-1 to TRBJ2-5; no clear D. Germline CDR1 reads LGHDT; CDR2 reads YNNKEL (reference sequence). This CDR3 is built from 15 residues. V lost 1 base to trimming and J lost 7 bases, with 16 bases between them. CDR3 sequence reads: CASSQGRRTVGTQYF. CDR3 DNA sequence: TGTGCCAGCAGCCAAGGGCGTCGGACGGTGGGGACCCAGTACTTC.

The chain uses TRBV20-1 and TRBJ1-2, with TRBD1 identical over 8 bases. The germline V gene encodes CDR1 DFQATT and CDR2 SNEGSKA (reference sequence). This CDR3 contains 14 residues. V was clipped by 4 bases and J by 4 bases; unmatched bases: 8. This chain's CDR3 is CSATTGGVAYGYTF. The CDR3 DNA reads TGCAGTGCTACCACAGGGGGTGTTGCCTATGGCTACACCTTC.

This clonotype was seen a handful of times. The chain is built from TRBV4-2 and TRBJ2-4; D is perhaps TRBD2 (6 bases). The CDR3 loop spans 15 amino acids. V was cut by 1 base and J by 7 bases, with 14 bases left in between. Germline V gene sequence: CDR1 LGHNA, CDR2 YNFKEQ. The CDR3 spells CASSQGRAGGNIQYF. In nucleotides, the CDR3 is TGTGCCAGCAGCCAAGGGAGGGCCGGAGGGAACATTCAGTACTTC.

This chain joins TRBV11-2 and TRBJ2-7, with D possibly TRBD1 on 5 matching bases. V dropped 5 bases and J dropped 0 bases, with 14 bases sitting between them. Germline V lookup: CDR1 SGHAT, CDR2 FQNNGV. The CDR3 spans 15 residues. CDR3 loop: CASSRISDSSYEQYF. The CDR3 DNA reads TGTGCCAGCAGCCGAATATCCGACAGCTCCTACGAGCAGTACTTC.

At least ten counts were recorded for this clonotype. The chain joins TRBV20-1 to TRBJ1-5; the D is unclear. CDR1 and CDR2 (germline): DFQATT, SNEGSKA (reference sequence). CDR3 size: 13 residues. V was cut by 5 bases and J by 7 bases, with 15 bases left in between. CDR3 region: CSAFDGPGQPQHF. CDR3 coding DNA: TGCAGTGCTTTCGACGGGCCGGGGCAGCCCCAGCATTTT.

The chain uses TRBV6-5 and TRBJ2-5; the match to TRBD1 covers 9 bases. CDR3 length: 13 amino acids. The V gene's germline CDR1 is MNHEY and CDR2 SVGAGI. After removal of 6 bases from V and 7 bases from J, the junction contained 6 bases not matched to a gene. The CDR3 DNA reads TGTGCCAGCAGGGGGACAGGGACAGGGACCCAGTACTTC. As protein: CASRGTGTGTQYF.

The chain joins TRBV24-1 to TRBJ2-2; D may be TRBD2 (5 bases). The V gene's germline CDR1 is KGHDR and CDR2 SFDVKD. This CDR3 comprises 17 residues. Trimming pared 3 bases from V and 3 bases from J, leaving 16 bases between. The CDR3 DNA reads as TGTGCCACCAGTGATCCGGGATCTAGGCCGGACACCGGGGAGCTGTTTTTT. This codes for CATSDPGSRPDTGELFF.

This chain joins TRBV20-1 and TRBJ2-3; possibly TRBD2 for D (5 bases). There are 14 residues in the CDR3. Germline V gene lookup returns CDR1 DFQATT and CDR2 SNEGSKA (reference sequence). V dropped 3 bases and J dropped 8 bases, with 18 bases sitting between them. The CDR3 sequence is CSARTGRPPGTQYF. Here the CDR3 DNA reads TGCAGTGCTAGGACGGGAAGACCCCCAGGTACGCAGTATTTT.

The genes are TRBV7-2 and TRBJ2-1; D remains unclear. The CDR3 is 11 residues long. Trimming pared 5 bases from V and 10 bases from J, leaving 9 bases between. CDR1 and CDR2 (germline): SGHTA, FQGNSA. CDR3 nucleotide sequence: TGTGCCAGCAGCACACGATCCGAGCAGTTCTTC. It translates to CASSTRSEQFF.